This T cell receptor beta chain is drawn from a study of PD-L1 blockade in urothelial cancer. V dropped 5 bases and J dropped 5 bases, with 13 bases sitting between them. This CDR3 is 13 amino acids long. Germline assignment: CDR1 SGHVS and CDR2 FQNEAQ. Some clones are missing from TCRdb's copy, which holds only in-frame ones; the method was immunoSEQ multiplex PCR. The sample includes about 130,000 clones, around 88% seen only once; the top ten take 2.4%. The time point: peripheral blood 6 weeks after treatment start. The chain joins TRBV7-8 to TRBJ2-7; unclear D gene. The receptor was isolated from a man aged 50-60 years with urothelial cancer. Specimen: PBMCs, collected around atezolizumab (anti-PD-L1) treatment. The CDR3 coding sequence is TGTGCCAGCAGCGCCCGAGAAGCCCACGAGCAGTACTTC. This sequence encodes CASSAREAHEQYF.